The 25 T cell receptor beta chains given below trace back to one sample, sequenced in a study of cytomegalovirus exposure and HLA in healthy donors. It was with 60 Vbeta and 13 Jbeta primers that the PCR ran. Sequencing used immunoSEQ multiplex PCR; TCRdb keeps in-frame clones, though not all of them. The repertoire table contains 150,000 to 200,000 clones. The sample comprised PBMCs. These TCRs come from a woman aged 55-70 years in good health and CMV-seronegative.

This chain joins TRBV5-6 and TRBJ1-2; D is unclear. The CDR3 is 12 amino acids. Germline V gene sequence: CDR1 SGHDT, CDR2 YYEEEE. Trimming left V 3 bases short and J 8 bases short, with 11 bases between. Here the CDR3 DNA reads TGTGCCAGCAGCTCAAACTTTATGGGCTACACCTTC. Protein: CASSSNFMGYTF.

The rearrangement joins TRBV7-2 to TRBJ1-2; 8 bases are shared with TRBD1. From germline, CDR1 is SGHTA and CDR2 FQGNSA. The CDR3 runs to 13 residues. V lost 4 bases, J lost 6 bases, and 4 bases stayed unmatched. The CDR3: CASSSDRVNGYTF. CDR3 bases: TGTGCCAGCAGCTCGGACAGGGTCAATGGCTACACCTTC.

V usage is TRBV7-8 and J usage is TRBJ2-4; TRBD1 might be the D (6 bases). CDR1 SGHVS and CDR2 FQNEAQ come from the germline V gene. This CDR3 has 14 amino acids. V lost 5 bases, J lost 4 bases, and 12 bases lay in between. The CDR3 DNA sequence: TGTGCCAGCAGCCCCGGACAGCTAAAAAACATTCAGTACTTC. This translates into CASSPGQLKNIQYF.

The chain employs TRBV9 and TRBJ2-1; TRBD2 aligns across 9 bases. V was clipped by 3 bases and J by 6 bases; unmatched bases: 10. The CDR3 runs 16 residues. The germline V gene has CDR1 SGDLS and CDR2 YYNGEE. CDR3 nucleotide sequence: TGTGCCAGCAGCGATCAAGCGGGGGGCCCCCTCAATGAGCAGTTCTTC. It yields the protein CASSDQAGGPLNEQFF.

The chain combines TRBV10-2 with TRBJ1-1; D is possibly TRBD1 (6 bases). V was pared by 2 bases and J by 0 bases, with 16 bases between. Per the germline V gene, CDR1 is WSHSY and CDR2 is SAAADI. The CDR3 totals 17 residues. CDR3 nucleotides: TGCGCCAGCAGTGAGGGTGCGGGGGGGCGCATGAACACTGAAGCTTTCTTT. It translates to CASSEGAGGRMNTEAFF.

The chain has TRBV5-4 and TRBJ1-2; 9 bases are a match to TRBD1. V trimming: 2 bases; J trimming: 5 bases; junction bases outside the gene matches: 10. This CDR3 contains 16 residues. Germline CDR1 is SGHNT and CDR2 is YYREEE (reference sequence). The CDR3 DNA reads TGTGCCAGCAGCTTCTTACAGGGGGCGTCCGCGTATGGCTACACCTTC. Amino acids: CASSFLQGASAYGYTF. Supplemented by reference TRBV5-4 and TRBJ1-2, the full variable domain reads ETGVTQSPTHLIKTRGQQVTLRCSSQSGHNTVSWYQQALGQGPQFIFQYYREEENGRGNFPPRFSGLQFPNYSSELNVNALELDDSALYLCASSFLQGASAYGYTFGSGTRLTVV.

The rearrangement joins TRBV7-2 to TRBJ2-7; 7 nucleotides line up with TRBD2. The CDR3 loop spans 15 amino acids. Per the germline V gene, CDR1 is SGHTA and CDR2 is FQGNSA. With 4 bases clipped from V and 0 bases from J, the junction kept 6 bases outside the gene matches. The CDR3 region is CASSSEAGSSYEQYF. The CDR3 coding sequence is TGTGCCAGCAGCTCAGAAGCGGGGAGCTCCTACGAGCAGTACTTC.

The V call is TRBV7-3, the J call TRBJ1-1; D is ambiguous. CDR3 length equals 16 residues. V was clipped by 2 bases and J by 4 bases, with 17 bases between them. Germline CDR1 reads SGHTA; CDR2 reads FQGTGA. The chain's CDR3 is CASSLRWGGRSTEAFF. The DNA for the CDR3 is TGTGCCAGCAGCTTACGGTGGGGAGGGAGGAGCACTGAAGCTTTCTTT.

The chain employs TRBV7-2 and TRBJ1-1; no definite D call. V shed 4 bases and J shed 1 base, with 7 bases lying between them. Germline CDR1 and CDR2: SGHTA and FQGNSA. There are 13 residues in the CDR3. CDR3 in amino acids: CASSSHRNTEAFF. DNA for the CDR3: TGTGCCAGCAGCTCACACAGGAACACTGAAGCTTTCTTT.

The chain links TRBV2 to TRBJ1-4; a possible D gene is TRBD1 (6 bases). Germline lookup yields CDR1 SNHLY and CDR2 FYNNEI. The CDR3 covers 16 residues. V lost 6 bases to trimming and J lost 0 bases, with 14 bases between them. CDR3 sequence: CASRIDRLATNEKLFF. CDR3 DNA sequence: TGTGCCAGCAGGATTGACAGGCTCGCAACTAATGAAAAACTGTTTTTT.

CDR3 loop: CASSALPGTGGGYEQYF. In nucleotides, the CDR3 is TGTGCCAGTAGTGCTCTCCCCGGGACAGGGGGCGGCTACGAGCAGTACTTC. The genes are TRBV19 and TRBJ2-7, with TRBD1 matching over 12 bases. With 5 bases clipped from V and 3 bases from J, the junction kept 11 bases outside the gene matches. The CDR3 totals 17 residues. Germline CDR1 LNHDA, CDR2 SQIVND (reference sequence).

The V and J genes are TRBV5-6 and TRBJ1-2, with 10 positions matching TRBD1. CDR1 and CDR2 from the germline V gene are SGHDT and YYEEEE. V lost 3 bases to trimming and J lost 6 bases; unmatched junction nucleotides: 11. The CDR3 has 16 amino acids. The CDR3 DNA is TGTGCCAGCAGCTCCGCCGGGACAGGGGTGACGCATGGCTACACCTTC. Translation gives CASSSAGTGVTHGYTF.

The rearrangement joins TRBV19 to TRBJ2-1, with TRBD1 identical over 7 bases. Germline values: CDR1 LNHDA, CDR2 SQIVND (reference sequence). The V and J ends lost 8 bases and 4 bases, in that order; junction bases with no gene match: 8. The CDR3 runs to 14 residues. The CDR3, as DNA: TGTGCCAGTCGCCCTTCGGACAGGTACAATGAGCAGTTCTTC. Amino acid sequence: CASRPSDRYNEQFF.

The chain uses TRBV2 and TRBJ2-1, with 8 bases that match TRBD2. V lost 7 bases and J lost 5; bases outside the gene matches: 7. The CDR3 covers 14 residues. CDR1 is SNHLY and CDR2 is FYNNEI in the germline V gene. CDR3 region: CASTRLAGNNEQFF. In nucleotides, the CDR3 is TGTGCCAGCACTAGGCTAGCGGGCAACAATGAGCAGTTCTTC.

The CDR3: CASSLRGRDSPLHF. The CDR3 nucleotides are TGTGCCAGCAGCTTACGGGGGAGAGATTCACCCCTCCACTTT. This rearrangement joins TRBV7-3 to TRBJ1-6; tentatively, D is TRBD1 (5 bases). The CDR3 contains 14 residues. Looked up from germline, CDR1 is SGHTA and CDR2 is FQGTGA. Trimming took 2 bases from V and 8 from J, leaving 10 bases between them.

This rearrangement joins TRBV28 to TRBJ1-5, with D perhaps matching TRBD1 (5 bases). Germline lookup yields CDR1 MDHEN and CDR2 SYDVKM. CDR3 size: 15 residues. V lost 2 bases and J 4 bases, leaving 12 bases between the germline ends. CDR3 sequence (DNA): TGTGCCAGCAGTTTAGCCAGTAGGGGTAATCAGCCCCAGCATTTT. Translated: CASSLASRGNQPQHF.

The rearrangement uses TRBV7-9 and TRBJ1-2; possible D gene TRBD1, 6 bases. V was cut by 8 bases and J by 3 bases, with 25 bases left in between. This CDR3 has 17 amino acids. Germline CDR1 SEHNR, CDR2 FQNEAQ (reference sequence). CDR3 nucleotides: TGTGCCAGCTTCTGGGGGGGCAGGGGTCCGGGGGACTATGGCTACACCTTC. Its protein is CASFWGGRGPGDYGYTF.

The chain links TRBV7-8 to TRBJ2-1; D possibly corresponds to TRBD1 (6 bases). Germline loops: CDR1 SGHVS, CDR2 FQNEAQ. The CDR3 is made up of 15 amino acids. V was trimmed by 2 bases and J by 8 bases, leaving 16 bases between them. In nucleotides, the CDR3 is TGTGCCAGCAGCTTAAGGTCCAGGGGCGTGGATGAGCAGTTCTTC. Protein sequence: CASSLRSRGVDEQFF.

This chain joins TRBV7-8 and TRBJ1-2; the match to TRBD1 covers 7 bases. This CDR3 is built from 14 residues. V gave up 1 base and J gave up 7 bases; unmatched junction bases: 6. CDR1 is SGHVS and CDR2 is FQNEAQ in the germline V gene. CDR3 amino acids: CASSLGQGVAGYTF. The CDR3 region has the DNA TGTGCCAGCAGCTTAGGCCAGGGGGTCGCTGGCTACACCTTC.

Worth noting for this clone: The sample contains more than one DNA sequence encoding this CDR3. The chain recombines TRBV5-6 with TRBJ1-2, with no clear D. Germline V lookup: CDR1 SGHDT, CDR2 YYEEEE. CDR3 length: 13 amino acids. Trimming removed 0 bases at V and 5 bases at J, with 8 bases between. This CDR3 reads CASSLAGDYGYTF. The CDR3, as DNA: TGTGCCAGCAGCTTGGCCGGGGATTATGGCTACACCTTC.

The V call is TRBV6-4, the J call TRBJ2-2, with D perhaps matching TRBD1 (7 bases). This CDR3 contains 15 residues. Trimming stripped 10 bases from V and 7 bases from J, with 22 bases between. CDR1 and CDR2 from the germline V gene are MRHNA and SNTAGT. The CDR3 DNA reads TGTGCCACCAGGAGGGCACAGGGGCAAGGCGGGGAGCTGTTTTTT. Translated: CATRRAQGQGGELFF.

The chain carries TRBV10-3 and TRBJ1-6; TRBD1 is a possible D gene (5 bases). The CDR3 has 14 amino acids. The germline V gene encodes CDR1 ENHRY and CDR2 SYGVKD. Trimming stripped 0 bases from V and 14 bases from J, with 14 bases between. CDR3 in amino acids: CAISESTGRDSLHF. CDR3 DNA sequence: TGTGCCATCAGTGAGTCGACCGGAAGGGACTCCCTCCACTTT.

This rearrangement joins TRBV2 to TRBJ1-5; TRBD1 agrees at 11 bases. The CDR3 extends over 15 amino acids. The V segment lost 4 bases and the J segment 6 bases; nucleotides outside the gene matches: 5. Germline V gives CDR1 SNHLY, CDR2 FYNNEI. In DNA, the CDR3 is TGTGCCAGCAGTGTCGGGGACAGGGGGGGTCAGCCCCAGCATTTT. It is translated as CASSVGDRGGQPQHF. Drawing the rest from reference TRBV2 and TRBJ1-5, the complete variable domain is EPEVTQTPSHQVTQMGQEVILRCVPISNHLYFYWYRQILGQKVEFLVSFYNNEISEKSEIFDDQFSVERPDGSNFTLKIRSTKLEDSAMYFCASSVGDRGGQPQHFGDGTRLSIL.

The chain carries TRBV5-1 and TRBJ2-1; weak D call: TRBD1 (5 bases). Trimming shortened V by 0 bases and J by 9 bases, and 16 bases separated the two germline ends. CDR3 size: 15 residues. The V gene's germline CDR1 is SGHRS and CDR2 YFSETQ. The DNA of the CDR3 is TGCGCCAGCAGCTTGGCCATGGGGCAGGGTATTGAGCAGTTCTTC. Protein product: CASSLAMGQGIEQFF.

The CDR3 DNA follows: TGTGCCACCAGCTCCCGCGGCTCTGGGGCCAACGTCCTGACTTTC. Amino acids: CATSSRGSGANVLTF. The chain couples TRBV15 to TRBJ2-6, with D unclear. V was shortened by 5 bases and J by 0 bases, with 8 bases between the two germline ends. This CDR3 is built from 15 residues. Germline values: CDR1 LNHNV, CDR2 YYDKDF (reference sequence). The whole variable domain, remainder taken from reference TRBV15 and TRBJ2-6, is DAMVIQNPRYQVTQFGKPVTLSCSQTLNHNVMYWYQQKSSQAPKLLFHYYDKDFNNEADTPDNFQSRRPNTSFCFLDIRSPGLGDTAMYLCATSSRGSGANVLTFGAGSRLTVL.